This TCR beta chain was recorded in a study of PD-1 blockade in classical Hodgkin lymphoma. The study, taken as a whole, reports: Reports indicated that newly diagnosed patients had lower baseline TCR diversity than healthy donors did.

Notes on this clone: The antigen is not known.

Profiling relied on immunoSEQ multiplex PCR, and the TCRdb table lists in-frame clones only, not all of them. The sample includes approximately 14,000 clones, 86% of them seen just once. CDR1 is SEHNR and CDR2 is FQNEAQ in the germline V gene (reference sequence). V was shortened by 1 base and J by 6 bases, with 4 bases between the two germline ends. The CDR3 consists of 12 residues. Each patient experienced a relapse that followed autologous stem cell transplantation, and brentuximab vedotin exposure varied. The chain is built from TRBV7-9 and TRBJ2-1; D gene uncertain. The sample consisted of peripheral blood mononuclear cells (PBMCs), taken at baseline. The sequence was obtained from a human donor with classical Hodgkin lymphoma. In DNA form, the CDR3 reads TGTGCCAGCAGCTTAGGCTCCAATGAGCAGTTCTTC. It yields the protein CASSLGSNEQFF.